These T cell receptor beta chains were read from a single sample in a study of control samples from healthy donors and cancer patients. Sequencing used immunoSEQ multiplex PCR; TCRdb keeps in-frame clones, though not all of them. Of under 450,000 clones in the sample, about 93% were seen once. Material for sequencing was PBMCs. The receptors derive from a man aged 35-49 years with head and neck cancer. The CDR3 runs from the conserved cysteine through the conserved F or W. Each record gives: D gene, clone size, J gene, V gene, CDR3 DNA, CDR3 protein. D genes are given only for firm matches. Clone size is given for some rows only: seen once, a few or many times, or a class if the clone is expanded.

>NA|NA|TRBJ2-2|TRBV19
TGTGCCAGTAGTTTCCGGGACAAATCAACCGGGGAGCTGTTTTTT
CASSFRDKSTGELFF
>NA|NA|TRBJ2-2|TRBV27
TGTGCCAGCAGTTTTACAGCATACCAGCGGTCCGGGGAGCTGTTTTTT
CASSFTAYQRSGELFF
>TRBD1|NA|TRBJ2-7|TRBV5-6
TGTGCCAGCAGTCCTGAGACAGGGCAAGCCTACGAGCAGTACTTC
CASSPETGQAYEQYF
>TRBD1|NA|TRBJ1-5|TRBV5-6
TGTGCCAGCAGCTTGGGACAGGGGGCGACTTATAGCAATCAGCCCCAGCATTTT
CASSLGQGATYSNQPQHF
>NA|NA|TRBJ1-1|TRBV6-5
TGTGCCAGCAAGTACAGGGTCACTGAAGCTTTCTTT
CASKYRVTEAFF
>NA|NA|TRBJ2-3|TRBV6-5
TGTGCCAGCAGTTACGAGGGGGGAGGGGCAGATACGCAGTATTTT
CASSYEGGGADTQYF
>NA|NA|TRBJ2-3|TRBV28
TGTGCCAGCACGGGGGTTAGCACAGATACGCAGTATTTT
CASTGVSTDTQYF
>NA|NA|TRBJ2-7|TRBV28
TGTGCCAGCAGTTCTTTGGGGGACAAGACTCCCTACGAGCAGTACTTC
CASSSLGDKTPYEQYF
>TRBD2|NA|TRBJ2-1|TRBV2
TGTGCCAGCTTGGGACTAGCGGAGAATGAGCAGTTCTTC
CASLGLAENEQFF
>TRBD2|NA|TRBJ2-5|TRBV9
TGTGCCAGCAGCGGGGGACTAGCGGCAGAGACCCAGTACTTC
CASSGGLAAETQYF
>NA|NA|TRBJ2-7|TRBV1
TGCACCAGCAGCCAAGAAGGTGGGCAATGGCGGAAATCCTCCTACGAGCAGTACTTC
CTSSQEGGQWRKSSYEQYF
>NA|NA|TRBJ1-4|TRBV6-2/TRBV6-3
TGTGCCAGCACCCCGCGGGACTACGGAACTAATGAAAAACTGTTTTTT
CASTPRDYGTNEKLFF
>NA|NA|TRBJ1-3|TRBV5-1
TGCGCCAGCAGCTTGGAAGAGGGAGCAGGAAACACCATATATTTT
CASSLEEGAGNTIYF
>NA|NA|TRBJ2-4|TRBV5-4
TGTGCCAGCAGCTTGGCCTTCGCATCCGGCGCCAAAAACATTCAGTACTTC
CASSLAFASGAKNIQYF
>NA|NA|TRBJ2-6|TRBV28
TGTGCCAGCAGTCGTTACTCGCAGGGTGCTGGGGCCAACGTCCTGACTTTC
CASSRYSQGAGANVLTF
>NA|NA|TRBJ1-2|TRBV27
TGTGCCAGCAGTTCCTCTTCTCGGCATGGCTACACCTTC
CASSSSSRHGYTF
>TRBD2|NA|TRBJ2-5|TRBV28
TGTGCCAGCAGTATCACTAGCGGGGGGTCTGAAGAGACCCAGTACTTC
CASSITSGGSEETQYF
>NA|NA|TRBJ2-3|TRBV7-9
TGTGCCAGCAGCTTATCGCGGGGGCAGTATTTT
CASSLSRGQYF
>TRBD2|NA|TRBJ2-5|TRBV2
TGTGCCAGCAGTGGAACCGGGACTAGGAAAACCCAGTACTTC
CASSGTGTRKTQYF
>TRBD1|NA|TRBJ1-2|TRBV9
TGTGCCAGCAGCCCACAACAGGGGGCGAACTATGGCTACACCTTC
CASSPQQGANYGYTF
>NA|NA|TRBJ2-1|TRBV5-1
TGCGCCAGCAGCTTGGGAGGCGGCAGCGGCAATGAGCAGTTCTTC
CASSLGGGSGNEQFF
>TRBD2|NA|TRBJ2-5|TRBV7-2
TGTGCCAGCAGCTTGCTAGCGGAAGAGACCCAGTACTTC
CASSLLAEETQYF
>TRBD1|NA|TRBJ1-3|TRBV7-9
TGTGCCAGCAGCAGGACAGGGTCTGGAAACACCATATATTTT
CASSRTGSGNTIYF
>NA|few|TRBJ1-1|TRBV5-4
TGTGCCAGCAGATCGTCTTCCCGGGACTACACTGAAGCTTTCTTT
CASRSSSRDYTEAFF
>TRBD2|NA|TRBJ2-1|TRBV19
TGTGCCAGTAGTACCCTCCGGGGGTTGCGGGAGGGTTACAATGAGCAGTTCTTC
CASSTLRGLREGYNEQFF
>NA|NA|TRBJ1-1|TRBV12-5
TGTGCTAGTGGTTATGGACAGAGCACTGAAGCTTTCTTT
CASGYGQSTEAFF
>TRBD1|once|TRBJ1-1|TRBV5-6
TGTGCCAGCAGCCAGAGGACAGGGGCCACTGAAGCTTTCTTT
CASSQRTGATEAFF
>NA|NA|TRBJ2-2|TRBV30
TGTGCCTGGAGTCCTCTTGGCAGACCGAACACCGGGGAGCTGTTTTTT
CAWSPLGRPNTGELFF
>NA|NA|TRBJ1-2|TRBV4-3
TGCGCCAGCAGCCAAGTTTCCGGGGGCGGCGGCTACACCTTC
CASSQVSGGGGYTF
>TRBD1|NA|TRBJ2-3|TRBV6-1
TGTGCCAGCAGTGCTCCCGGGACAGCTAGCACAGATACGCAGTATTTT
CASSAPGTASTDTQYF
>NA|NA|TRBJ2-7|TRBV13
TGTGCCAGCAGCTTAGGCCTAATTTCAGGAAACAGCGAGCAGTACTTC
CASSLGLISGNSEQYF
>TRBD2|NA|TRBJ2-3|TRBV29-1
TGCAGCGTTGAAAAGGGGCTAGCGGGCACAGATACGCAGTATTTT
CSVEKGLAGTDTQYF
>NA|NA|TRBJ2-3|TRBV19
TGTGCCAGTAGACAGGGAGTAGATACGCAGTATTTT
CASRQGVDTQYF
>NA|once|TRBJ1-6|TRBV7-3
TGTGCCAGCAGCTTAACAGCCGGGGACCTTAATTCACCCCTCCACTTT
CASSLTAGDLNSPLHF
>TRBD2|NA|TRBJ2-5|TRBV5-1
TGCGCCAGCAGCGTCTCCGGGACTAGCGGAGGGCAAGAGACCCAGTACTTC
CASSVSGTSGGQETQYF
>NA|NA|TRBJ1-2|TRBV5-6
TGTGCCAGCAGCCCCCCCTTCGAGAAGGGTCGGAACTATGGCTACACCTTC
CASSPPFEKGRNYGYTF
>NA|NA|TRBJ1-2|TRBV7-9
TGTGCCAGCACCCCCGAGGCTGTATGGGATGAATACTATGGCTACACCTTC
CASTPEAVWDEYYGYTF
>NA|once|TRBJ1-4|TRBV7-9
TGTGCCAGCAGCTTAGCTATAACTAATGAAAAACTGTTTTTT
CASSLAITNEKLFF
>NA|NA|TRBJ2-7|TRBV7-9
TGTGCCAGCAGCCCATCTAAGATGTACGAGCAGTACTTC
CASSPSKMYEQYF
>TRBD2|NA|TRBJ2-1|TRBV11-2
TGTGCCAGCAGTACACTAGCGGAAAATAACAATGAGCAGTTCTTC
CASSTLAENNNEQFF
>NA|NA|TRBJ1-3|TRBV29-1
TGCAGCGTTGAAGATCCGGAGGGTCCCCCTGGAAACACCATATATTTT
CSVEDPEGPPGNTIYF
>TRBD2|NA|TRBJ2-5|TRBV27
TGTGCCAGCAGTCCTTCAGCGGGAGGGCCCGAGACCCAGTACTTC
CASSPSAGGPETQYF
>NA|NA|TRBJ1-5|TRBV11-2
TGTGCCAGCAGCTTAGGGCGTTATAGCAATCAGCCCCAGCATTTT
CASSLGRYSNQPQHF
>NA|NA|TRBJ1-4|TRBV28
TGTGCCAGCAGTTTGCCCATGACAGTGAGCGAAAAACTGTTTTTT
CASSLPMTVSEKLFF
>NA|NA|TRBJ2-3|TRBV10-1
TGCGCCAGCAGTTGGAGCAAGGCGGCCACAGATACGCAGTATTTT
CASSWSKAATDTQYF
>TRBD1|few|TRBJ1-2|TRBV7-3
TGTGCCAGCAGCCCGGGACAGAACTATGGCTACACCTTC
CASSPGQNYGYTF
>TRBD1|NA|TRBJ2-5|TRBV7-9
TGTGCCAGCAGCTTCAGACAGGGGGGACAAGAGACCCAGTACTTC
CASSFRQGGQETQYF
>NA|NA|TRBJ1-2|TRBV12-3/TRBV12-4
TGTGCCAGCAGCAGGAAACCCTCTCAGAGCTACACCTTC
CASSRKPSQSYTF
>TRBD1|NA|TRBJ1-6|TRBV25-1
TGTGCCAGCACTCTGGAGGATAGAGGACAGGGAAATTCACCCCTCCACTTT
CASTLEDRGQGNSPLHF
>NA|NA|TRBJ1-1|TRBV7-2
TGTGCCAGCAGCTTAGCGCTTGGAGGGATGAACACTGAAGCTTTCTTT
CASSLALGGMNTEAFF
>NA|NA|TRBJ1-5|TRBV5-1
TGCGCCAGCAGCCCGGACGGCGGCAATCAGCCCCAGCATTTT
CASSPDGGNQPQHF
>NA|NA|TRBJ2-7|TRBV11-2
TGTGCCAGCAGGCCACAGGGCGGGGAGCAGTACTTC
CASRPQGGEQYF
>TRBD1|NA|TRBJ2-2|TRBV5-1
TGCGCCAGCAGCTCATTGGACAGGGGATTGACCGGGGAGCTGTTTTTT
CASSSLDRGLTGELFF
>NA|NA|TRBJ2-1|TRBV19
TGTGCCACCTCCATTAGGGGGGAACATGATGAGCAGTTCTTC
CATSIRGEHDEQFF
>TRBD1|NA|TRBJ1-6|TRBV6-2/TRBV6-3
TGTGCCAGCAGTTTTACCGGGACAGGGGTTTCACCCCTCCACTTT
CASSFTGTGVSPLHF
>TRBD1|NA|TRBJ2-7|TRBV30
TGTGCCTGGAAAAGAACAGGGGGCTACGAGCAGTACTTC
CAWKRTGGYEQYF
>NA|once|TRBJ1-1|TRBV19
TGTGCCAGTTGCTACTTCCAGGGAGCCACTGAAGCTTTCTTT
CASCYFQGATEAFF
>TRBD2|NA|TRBJ2-1|TRBV11-3
TGTGCCAGCAGCTTAGAGACTAGCGGGGACGATCTGGAGCAGTTCTTC
CASSLETSGDDLEQFF
>NA|NA|TRBJ2-1|TRBV5-1
TGCGCCAGCAGCTTGGACGGGGGCGGGAATGAGCAGTTCTTC
CASSLDGGGNEQFF